Listed here are 6 T cell receptor beta chains from one sample, sequenced in a study of cytomegalovirus exposure and HLA in healthy donors. The PCR was carried out with 60 Vbeta primers and 13 Jbeta primers. Sequencing used immunoSEQ multiplex PCR; TCRdb keeps in-frame clones, though not all of them. The data hold tens of thousands of clones, with roughly 86% observed a single time. Input material: PBMCs. All receptors come from a woman aged 18-30 years in good health and CMV-seropositive.

This clone has only a few counts. CDR3 DNA: TGTGCCAGTAGTATCCCACGTCCAGGGAATCCGAACACTGAAGCTTTCTTT. The encoded protein is CASSIPRPGNPNTEAFF. The chain employs TRBV19 and TRBJ1-1; possible D gene TRBD1, 5 bases. Germline values: CDR1 LNHDA, CDR2 SQIVND (reference sequence). V lost 3 bases, J lost 1 base, and 18 bases lay in between. The CDR3 extends over 17 amino acids. The whole variable domain, filled in from reference TRBV19 and TRBJ1-1, reads DGGITQSPKYLFRKEGQNVTLSCEQNLNHDAMYWYRQDPGQGLRLIYYSQIVNDFQKGDIAEGYSVSREKKESFPLTVTSAQKNPTAFYLCASSIPRPGNPNTEAFFGQGTRLTVV.

The CDR3 sequence is CASSSTGPIYNEQFF. In DNA form, the CDR3 reads TGTGCCAGCAGCTCAACAGGGCCGATTTACAATGAGCAGTTCTTC. V is TRBV7-9 and J is TRBJ2-1; possibly TRBD1 for D (6 bases). Germline CDR1 reads SEHNR; CDR2 reads FQNEAQ (reference sequence). This CDR3 has 15 residues. Trimming shortened V by 4 bases and J by 4 bases, and 14 bases separated the two germline ends.

The chain combines TRBV29-1 with TRBJ1-4; perhaps TRBD1 as D (6 bases). Per germline, CDR1 SQVTM and CDR2 ANQGSEA. Trimming removed 7 bases at V and 6 bases at J, with 12 bases between. This CDR3 spans 12 amino acids. The CDR3 loop reads CSAGVGYEKLFF. The CDR3 DNA sequence: TGCAGCGCAGGGGTGGGTTATGAAAAACTGTTTTTT.

This clone showed up just a few times. The chain recombines TRBV4-1 with TRBJ1-1, with TRBD1 matching over 8 bases. Looked up from germline, CDR1 is MGHRA and CDR2 is YSYEKL. The CDR3 loop spans 17 amino acids. J gave up 7 bases and V 0 bases, and 13 bases lay outside the gene matches. DNA for the CDR3: TGCGCCAGCAGCCAAGACGTCAGCTTCAGGGGGCATCGTGAAGCTTTCTTT. As protein: CASSQDVSFRGHREAFF.

This clone appeared once. The gene calls are TRBV6-5 and TRBJ1-1; 7 bases are a match to TRBD1. The germline V gene encodes CDR1 MNHEY and CDR2 SVGAGI. The J segment lost 6 bases and the V segment lost 5 bases, leaving 9 bases of the junction unmatched. The CDR3 has 14 residues. The CDR3 protein is CASSQPGQYSEAFF. The CDR3 DNA reads TGTGCCAGCAGTCAACCGGGACAGTACTCTGAAGCTTTCTTT.

The chain links TRBV5-1 to TRBJ2-6, with TRBD1 identical over 7 bases. Losses at the gene ends were 0 bases for V and 0 bases for J; bases not matched to a gene: 12. The CDR3 totals 20 residues. Germline V gene data show CDR1 as SGHRS and CDR2 as YFSETQ. CDR3 in amino acids: CASSLVRGQGKSSGANVLTF. DNA of the CDR3: TGCGCCAGCAGCTTGGTGAGGGGGCAGGGGAAATCCTCTGGGGCCAACGTCCTGACTTTC.